This record covers a single T cell receptor (beta chain). What it binds is unknown. The sample comes from a study of shared clonotypes between healthy human individuals. Participating donors were healthy, HIV-negative adults free of recent acute infections or vaccinations. Points from the study as a whole: Approximately 5% was the fraction of naive CD4 clonotypes found shared across a handful of donors. Naive subsets, compared against memory subsets, generally had larger estimated richness values.

Trimming took 1 base from V and 3 from J, leaving 18 bases between them. Germline-derived CDR1 and CDR2 are SQVTM and ANQGSEA. This CDR3 is 16 amino acids long. Original handling: Filtering was not the same, since immunoSEQ gave junction-only sequences without quality scores. The protocol was immunoSEQ multiplex PCR, while the TCRdb copy is restricted to in-frame clones and leaves out a portion. V, J and clone size were drawn from that table, and D and trimming were deduced from the DNA. The data show fewer than 1.8 million clones, approximately 98.5% seen once. The chain combines TRBV29-1 with TRBJ2-5; no reliable D call. The source of this sequence is a man aged 25-45 years in good health. The source material was naive CD4+ T cells sorted from blood. Subset meaning: CD45RA+ positively selected. CDR3 DNA: TGCAGCGTTGAAGGCCCGATTGGCGGCGACGAAGAGACCCAGTACTTC. This gives the protein CSVEGPIGGDEETQYF.